This TCR beta chain is drawn from a study of blood T cells in healthy people across ages. Then a second PCR, running roughly 6 to 12 cycles, was carried out with a sample-barcoded 5' primer and a J-beta primer mix. From each sample, at least 2.5 million paired-end reads containing CDR3 were obtained. TCRdb recomputed calls from the 5' RACE reads with MiXCR, one row per CDR3 protein. The sample consists of hundreds of thousands of distinct CDR3 sequences, roughly a quarter of them appearing once. V lost 11 bases, J lost 4 bases, and 21 bases lay in between. Per germline, CDR1 SGHDN and CDR2 FVKESK. CDR3 length equals 16 residues. Study-wide results and caveats: There was a strong correlation between TCR beta diversity and naive T cell percentage.

On this clonotype itself: The antigen is unknown.

These records were also assigned to another study, of T cells of mothers and their children.

This chain joins TRBV14 and TRBJ2-6; a possible D gene is TRBD2 (5 bases). Input material: blood. The TCR sequence derives from a boy between 2 and 10 years old in good health. The chain's CDR3 is CALPEQRAPGANVLTF. As DNA, the CDR3 is TGTGCCCTCCCCGAACAGAGGGCTCCAGGGGCCAACGTCCTGACTTTC. Full variable domain (remainder filled in from reference TRBV14 and TRBJ2-6): EAGVTQFPSHSVIEKGQTVTLRCDPISGHDNLYWYRRVMGKEIKFLLHFVKESKQDESGMPNNRFLAERTGGTYSTLKVQPAELEDSGVYFCALPEQRAPGANVLTFGAGSRLTVL.